Listed below are T cell receptor beta chains from one sample, sequenced in a study of blood T cell repertoires in COVID-19. Using immunoSEQ multiplex PCR, the repertoire was profiled, and TCRdb retains in-frame clones only, with some absent. The sample includes approximately 200,000 clones, 70% to 90% of them seen just once. Material: peripheral blood. The receptor set was obtained from a young man with COVID-19, enrolled during active disease. Each CDR3 is given with its conserved first and last residue. A D gene is named only where the DNA matches it firmly. Not all rows give a size; the values are once, few, many and, for expanded clones, a class.

>TRBJ2-7|.|.|TRBV4-3
TGCGCCAGCAGCCAAGTTCTTAACTACGAGCAGTACTTC
CASSQVLNYEQYF
>TRBJ2-1|TRBD2|once|TRBV11-3
TGTGCCAGCAGCTTCTCCGGACTAGGTTTCGATGAGCAGTTCTTC
CASSFSGLGFDEQFF
>TRBJ2-1|.|.|TRBV6-5
TGTGCCAGCAGTTACTCATTAAGGGGCCTCCGGGATGAGCAGTTCTTC
CASSYSLRGLRDEQFF
>TRBJ1-4|TRBD1|.|TRBV19
TGTGCCACCTCCGGGACAGGGTATGAAAAACTGTTTTTT
CATSGTGYEKLFF
>TRBJ1-2|.|.|TRBV7-9
TGTGCCAGCAGCTTGGTGGCTTACAATGGCTACACCTTC
CASSLVAYNGYTF
>TRBJ1-1|.|.|TRBV2
TGTGCCAGCAGAGAGGAGAACACTGAAGCTTTCTTT
CASREENTEAFF
>TRBJ2-7|TRBD1|.|TRBV28
TGTGCCAGCAGTTCGGGACAGGGGGCCTACGAGCAGTACTTC
CASSSGQGAYEQYF
>TRBJ1-4|.|.|TRBV5-1
TGCGCCAGCAGCATAGGGGCGACTAATGAAAAACTGTTTTTT
CASSIGATNEKLFF
>TRBJ1-2|.|.|TRBV5-5
TGTGCCAGCAGTCTTGGGGCAAAGTCCCATGGCTACACCTTC
CASSLGAKSHGYTF
>TRBJ1-2|.|.|TRBV21-1
TGTGCCCTCCGACCAGGGTGCTGGGGGAGGTATGGCTACACCTTC
CALRPGCWGRYGYTF
>TRBJ1-5|.|.|TRBV28
TGTGCCAGCAGTTTAGGGCAGAAAAATCAGCCCCAGCATTTT
CASSLGQKNQPQHF
>TRBJ1-3|TRBD1|.|TRBV27
TGTGCCAGCAGTCGAGGGGGCTCCTCTGGAAACACCATATATTTT
CASSRGGSSGNTIYF
>TRBJ2-7|.|.|TRBV18
TGTGCCAGCTCCTACTACGAGCAGTACTTC
CASSYYEQYF
>TRBJ2-7|TRBD1|.|TRBV7-9
TGTGCCAGCAGCTTAGTCCAGGGGGCAGTCTACGAGCAGTACTTC
CASSLVQGAVYEQYF
>TRBJ1-1|.|.|TRBV7-9
TGTGCCATCCCTCGGGGGGAGCGCAGAGCTTTCTTT
CAIPRGERRAFF
>TRBJ2-3|.|.|TRBV28
TGTGCCAGCAGTTTACCAGTCACAGATACGCAGTATTTT
CASSLPVTDTQYF
>TRBJ2-2|.|.|TRBV11-3
TGTGCCAGCAGCTTAGTTGAGGGAACCGGGGAGCTGTTTTTT
CASSLVEGTGELFF
>TRBJ1-2|.|.|TRBV7-2
TGTGCCAGCAGCTTAGGACTGTTGGCCGCTAACTATGGCTACACCTTC
CASSLGLLAANYGYTF
>TRBJ1-1|.|.|TRBV9
TGTGCCAGCAGCGTAGACGGCTCCAGAGGAGGGACTGAAGCTTTCTTT
CASSVDGSRGGTEAFF
>TRBJ1-1|.|.|TRBV24-1
TGTGCCACCAGTGACGGGGGCACTGAAGCTTTCTTT
CATSDGGTEAFF
>TRBJ1-5|.|once|TRBV19
TGTGCCAGTAGTATACAGGTAGGGGTTGGTCAGCCCCAGCATTTT
CASSIQVGVGQPQHF
>TRBJ2-7|.|.|TRBV19
TGTGCCAGTAGTTCCGGGACTCACCCCTACGAGCAGTACTTC
CASSSGTHPYEQYF
>TRBJ2-5|TRBD2|.|TRBV7-2
TGTGCCAGCAGCTTGACTAGCGGGAGGGAGACCCAGTACTTC
CASSLTSGRETQYF
>TRBJ2-1|.|.|TRBV6-4
TGTGCCAGCAGGGAGACAGCCAGCTCCTACAATGAGCAGTTCTTC
CASRETASSYNEQFF
>TRBJ1-2|.|.|TRBV9
TGTGCCAGCAGCGTAGAGCAGGGATATGGCTACACCTTC
CASSVEQGYGYTF
>TRBJ1-2|TRBD1|few|TRBV30
TGTGCCTGGAACAGGGGGGCTCTCTATGGCTACACCTTC
CAWNRGALYGYTF
>TRBJ1-2|TRBD1|.|TRBV4-1
TGCGCCAGCAGCCAAGCCGGACAGGGGAACTATGGCTACACCTTC
CASSQAGQGNYGYTF
>TRBJ2-1|.|.|TRBV14
TGTGCCAGCAGTCCGTTGGGGAGGCACACGTCCTACAATGAGCAGTTCTTC
CASSPLGRHTSYNEQFF
>TRBJ2-2|.|.|TRBV28
TGTGCGAGCGGGACATCGAACACCGGGGAGCTGTTTTTT
CASGTSNTGELFF
>TRBJ2-3|.|.|TRBV10-3
TGTGCCATCAGTCAAGCTGGCACAGATACGCAGTATTTT
CAISQAGTDTQYF
>TRBJ2-1|TRBD2|.|TRBV7-2
TGTGCCAGCAGCCTCTTTTCCGGGACTAGCGGGATTCGGGGGCAGTTCTTC
CASSLFSGTSGIRGQFF
>TRBJ2-3|.|once|TRBV28
TGTGCCAGCAGATCCTTAGATACGCAGTATTTT
CASRSLDTQYF
>TRBJ2-7|.|.|TRBV5-1
TGCGCCAGCAGCTCGCGGTCCAGCGGGCCAAGCGAGCAGTACTTC
CASSSRSSGPSEQYF
>TRBJ2-7|TRBD2|.|TRBV6-5
TGTGCCAGCTCGGGCGGGAGGTTCCACGAGCAGTACTTC
CASSGGRFHEQYF
>TRBJ2-1|.|.|TRBV28
TGTGCCAGCAGTGATACAGGGCCCCGTCAGTTCTTC
CASSDTGPRQFF
>TRBJ1-1|.|.|TRBV12-5
TGTGCTAGTGGTTTGTCCCAGGGTTTAAGAGCTTTCTTT
CASGLSQGLRAFF
>TRBJ2-3|.|.|TRBV28
TGTGCCAGCAGTTTAGCGGGACAGTCCACAGATACGCAGTATTTT
CASSLAGQSTDTQYF
>TRBJ1-2|.|few|TRBV2
TGTGCCAGCAGTGGACGGTCCTCCCTGCTGCGGGGCTACACCTTC
CASSGRSSLLRGYTF
>TRBJ1-2|TRBD1|.|TRBV12-3/TRBV12-4
TGTGCCAGCACTCGGGACAGGGTTTTTGGCTACACCTTC
CASTRDRVFGYTF
>TRBJ2-7|TRBD1|.|TRBV27
TGTGCCACCCTGGACAGGGGATCTTACGAGCAGTACTTC
CATLDRGSYEQYF
>TRBJ1-3|TRBD1|.|TRBV3-1/TRBV3-2
TGTGCCAGCAGCCCATCACCGGGACAGCTGGGAAACACCATATATTTT
CASSPSPGQLGNTIYF
>TRBJ1-6|TRBD1|.|TRBV19
TGTGCCAGTAGACACATACAGGGGAATAATTCACCCCTCCACTTT
CASRHIQGNNSPLHF
>TRBJ2-2|.|.|TRBV9
TGTGCCAGCAGCGTAGCCCAGAACACCGGGGAGCTGTTTTTT
CASSVAQNTGELFF
>TRBJ2-1|TRBD1|.|TRBV5-1
TGCGCCAGTATATCCGGGACAGGGAGCTACAATGAGCAGTTCTTC
CASISGTGSYNEQFF
>TRBJ2-7|.|.|TRBV29-1
TGCAGCGTTGAACTGACAGAGTACGAGCAGTACTTC
CSVELTEYEQYF
>TRBJ2-3|TRBD2|.|TRBV27
TGTGCCAGCAGTTATCAGGGAGGGACAGATACGCAGTATTTT
CASSYQGGTDTQYF
>TRBJ2-1|TRBD2|.|TRBV30
TGTGCCTGGAGTGGACTAGCGGGAGAAGGATACAATGAGCAGTTCTTC
CAWSGLAGEGYNEQFF
>TRBJ2-3|.|.|TRBV5-1
TGCGCCAGCAGCCTAGACTCGGGTACGACAGATACGCAGTATTTT
CASSLDSGTTDTQYF